This entry concerns a single T cell receptor (beta chain). What it recognizes is unknown. Repertoires were generated with immunoSEQ multiplex PCR, while TCRdb's copy carries only in-frame clones and drops some. The data contain tens of thousands of clones, about 74% of them singletons. The sample is drawn from a study of T cell responses to AZD1222 COVID-19 vaccine. Trimming stripped 4 bases from V and 2 bases from J, with 12 bases between. The germline CDR1 and CDR2 sequences are MNHEY and SVGAGI. This CDR3 comprises 15 residues. General study points: Clonal diversity was possibly underestimated; the donors were predominantly white British and more often female. Spike-specific TCR breadth and depth both grew after two AZD1222 doses.

This material consisted of peripheral blood, taken 28 days after the second AZD1222 dose. The clonotype comes from an adult who received the AZD1222 COVID-19 vaccine. This sequence joins TRBV6-5 and TRBJ1-5, with a possible D match to TRBD1 (5 bases). The CDR3 protein is CASSLGDAGNQPQHF. CDR3 in DNA: TGTGCCAGCAGTTTAGGGGACGCGGGCAATCAGCCCCAGCATTTT.